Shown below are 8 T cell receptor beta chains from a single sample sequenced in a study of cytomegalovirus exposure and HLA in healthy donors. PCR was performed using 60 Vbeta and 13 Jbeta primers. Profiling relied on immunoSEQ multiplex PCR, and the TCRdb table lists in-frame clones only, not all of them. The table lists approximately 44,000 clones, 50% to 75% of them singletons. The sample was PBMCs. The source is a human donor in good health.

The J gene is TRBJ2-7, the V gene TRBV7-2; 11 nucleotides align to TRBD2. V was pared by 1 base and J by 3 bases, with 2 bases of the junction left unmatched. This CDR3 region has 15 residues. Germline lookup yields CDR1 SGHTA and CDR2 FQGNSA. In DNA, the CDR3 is TGTGCCAGCAGCTTAGGACTAGCGGGAATCTACGAGCAGTACTTC. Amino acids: CASSLGLAGIYEQYF.

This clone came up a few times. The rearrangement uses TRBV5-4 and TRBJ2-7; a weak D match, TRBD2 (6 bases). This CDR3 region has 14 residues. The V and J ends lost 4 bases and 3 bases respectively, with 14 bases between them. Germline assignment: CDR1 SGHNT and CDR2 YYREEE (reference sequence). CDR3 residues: CASSLRTTLYEQYF. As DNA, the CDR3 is TGTGCCAGCAGCCTCCGGACTACCCTCTACGAGCAGTACTTC.

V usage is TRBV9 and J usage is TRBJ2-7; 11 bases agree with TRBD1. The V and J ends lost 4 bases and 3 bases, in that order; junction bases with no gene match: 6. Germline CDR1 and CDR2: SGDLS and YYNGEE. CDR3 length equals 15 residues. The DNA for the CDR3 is TGTGCCAGCAGCCCAGGTGGGACAGGGGGCTACGAGCAGTACTTC. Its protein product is CASSPGGTGGYEQYF.

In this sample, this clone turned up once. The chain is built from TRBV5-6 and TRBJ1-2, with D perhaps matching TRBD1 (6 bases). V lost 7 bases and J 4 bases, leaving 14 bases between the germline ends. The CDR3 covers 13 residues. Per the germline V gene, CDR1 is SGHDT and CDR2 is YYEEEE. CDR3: CASATTGTYGYTF. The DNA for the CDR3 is TGTGCCAGCGCAACCACAGGGACCTATGGCTACACCTTC.

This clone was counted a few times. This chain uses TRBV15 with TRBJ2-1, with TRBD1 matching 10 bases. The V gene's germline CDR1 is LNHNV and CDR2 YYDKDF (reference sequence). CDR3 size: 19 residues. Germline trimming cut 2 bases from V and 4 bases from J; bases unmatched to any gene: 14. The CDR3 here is CATSRLPWVGTGDYNEQFF. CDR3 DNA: TGTGCCACCAGCAGACTACCCTGGGTAGGGACAGGGGATTACAATGAGCAGTTCTTC.

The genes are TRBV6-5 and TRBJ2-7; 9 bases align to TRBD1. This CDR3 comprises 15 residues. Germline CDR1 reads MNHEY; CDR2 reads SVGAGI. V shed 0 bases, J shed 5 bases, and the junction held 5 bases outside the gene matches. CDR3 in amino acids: CASSYSGTGIHEQYF. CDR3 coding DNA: TGTGCCAGCAGTTACTCCGGGACAGGGATCCACGAGCAGTACTTC.

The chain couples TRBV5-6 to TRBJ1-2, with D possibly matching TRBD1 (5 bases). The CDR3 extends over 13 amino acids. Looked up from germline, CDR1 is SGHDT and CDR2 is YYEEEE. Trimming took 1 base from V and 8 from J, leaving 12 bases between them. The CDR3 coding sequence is TGTGCCAGCAGCTTGTGGCAGGGAAACGGCTACACCTTC. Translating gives CASSLWQGNGYTF.

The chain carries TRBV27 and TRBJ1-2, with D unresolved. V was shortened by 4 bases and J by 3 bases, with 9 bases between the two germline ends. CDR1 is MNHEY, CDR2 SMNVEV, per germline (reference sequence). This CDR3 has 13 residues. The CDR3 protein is CASSWTRHYGYTF. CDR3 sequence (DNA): TGTGCCAGCAGTTGGACTCGACACTATGGCTACACCTTC.